The source of this T cell receptor beta chain is a study of blood T cells in healthy people across ages. A sample-barcoded 5' primer and a J-beta primer mix were used in a second PCR of roughly 6 to 11 cycles. MiXCR, run by TCRdb on the 5' RACE reads, gives a single entry per CDR3 protein. The table has approximately 730,000 distinct CDR3 sequences, roughly 44% seen once. This clonotype has ten or more counts. With 1 base removed from V and 1 base from J, the gap between germline ends came to 16 bases. The germline V gene encodes CDR1 MGHDK and CDR2 SYGVNS. This CDR3 comprises 17 residues. The chain employs TRBV25-1 and TRBJ2-5, with D possibly being TRBD2 (5 bases). This TCR was sampled from a woman aged 55-70 years in good health. The sample was blood. CDR3 region: CASSEWRNKNLQETQYF. Here the CDR3 DNA reads TGTGCCAGCAGTGAATGGAGGAACAAGAACCTCCAAGAGACCCAGTACTTC.